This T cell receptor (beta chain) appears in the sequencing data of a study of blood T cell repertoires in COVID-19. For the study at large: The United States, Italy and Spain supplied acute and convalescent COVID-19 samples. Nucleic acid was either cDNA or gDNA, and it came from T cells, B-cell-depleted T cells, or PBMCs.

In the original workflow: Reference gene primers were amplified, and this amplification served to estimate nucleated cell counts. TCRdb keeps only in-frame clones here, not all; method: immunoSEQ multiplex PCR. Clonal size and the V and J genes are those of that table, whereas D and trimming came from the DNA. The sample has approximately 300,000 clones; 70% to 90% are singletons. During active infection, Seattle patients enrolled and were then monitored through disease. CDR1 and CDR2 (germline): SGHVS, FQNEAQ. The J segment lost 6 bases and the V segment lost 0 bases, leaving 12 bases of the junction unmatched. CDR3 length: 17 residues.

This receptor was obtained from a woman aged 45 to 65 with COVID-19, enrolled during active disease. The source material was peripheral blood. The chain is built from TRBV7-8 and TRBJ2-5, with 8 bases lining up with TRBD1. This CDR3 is CASSLAPRAGGGQTQYF. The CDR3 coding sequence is TGTGCCAGCAGCTTAGCCCCGAGGGCAGGGGGCGGACAGACCCAGTACTTC.